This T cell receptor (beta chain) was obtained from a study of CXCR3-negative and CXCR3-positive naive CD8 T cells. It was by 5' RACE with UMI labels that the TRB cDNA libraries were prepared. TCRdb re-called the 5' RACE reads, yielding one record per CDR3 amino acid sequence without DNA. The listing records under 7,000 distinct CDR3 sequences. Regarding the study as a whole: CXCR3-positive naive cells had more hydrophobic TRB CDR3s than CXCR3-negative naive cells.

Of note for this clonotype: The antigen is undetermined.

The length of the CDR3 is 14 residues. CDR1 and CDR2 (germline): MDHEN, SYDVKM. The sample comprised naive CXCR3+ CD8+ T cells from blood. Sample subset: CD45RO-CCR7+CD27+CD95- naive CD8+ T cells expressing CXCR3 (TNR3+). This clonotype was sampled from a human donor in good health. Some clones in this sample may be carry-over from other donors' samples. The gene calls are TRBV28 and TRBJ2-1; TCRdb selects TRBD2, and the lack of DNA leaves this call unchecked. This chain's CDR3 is CASSSSGSGLLQFF. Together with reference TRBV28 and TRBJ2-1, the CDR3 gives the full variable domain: DVKVTQSSRYLVKRTGEKVFLECVQDMDHENMFWYRQDPGLGLRLIYFSYDVKMKEKGDIPEGYSVSREKKERFSLILESASTNQTSMYLCASSSSGSGLLQFFGPGTRLTVL.